Described below is a single TCR beta chain sequence and its context. The V end lost 4 bases, the J end lost 2 bases, and 8 bases lay between the germline ends. This CDR3 has 13 residues. Germline CDR1 and CDR2: SNHLY and FYNNEI. Profiled with immunoSEQ multiplex PCR; TCRdb holds only in-frame clones, not every one. Of 300,000 or so clones in the sample, about 87% were seen once. This specimen comes from a study of blood T cell repertoires in COVID-19. Study as a whole: From the United States, Italy and Spain came samples of acute and convalescent COVID-19. Sources were T cells, B-cell-depleted T cells, or PBMCs; the material itself was cDNA or gDNA.

The sample taken for sequencing was peripheral blood. The TCR sequence derives from a woman between 40 and 50 years old with acute or convalescent COVID-19. This chain links TRBV2 with TRBJ1-2; D not resolved. The DNA for the CDR3 is TGTGCCAGCAGTGTGTCGGGGAACTATGGCTACACCTTC. Translation: CASSVSGNYGYTF.